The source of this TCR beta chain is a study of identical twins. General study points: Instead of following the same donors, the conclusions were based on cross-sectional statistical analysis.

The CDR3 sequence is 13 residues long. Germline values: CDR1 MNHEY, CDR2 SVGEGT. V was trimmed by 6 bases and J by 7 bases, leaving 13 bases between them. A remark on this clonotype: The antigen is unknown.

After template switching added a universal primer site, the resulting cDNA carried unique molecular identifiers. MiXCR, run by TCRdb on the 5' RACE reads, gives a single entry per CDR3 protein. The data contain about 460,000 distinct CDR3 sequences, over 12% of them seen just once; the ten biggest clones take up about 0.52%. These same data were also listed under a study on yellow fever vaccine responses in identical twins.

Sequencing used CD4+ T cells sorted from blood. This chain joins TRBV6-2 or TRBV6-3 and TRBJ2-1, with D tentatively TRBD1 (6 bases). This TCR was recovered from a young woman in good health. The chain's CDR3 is CASRLQGRNEQFF. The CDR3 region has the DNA TGTGCCAGCAGGTTACAGGGTAGAAATGAGCAGTTCTTC.